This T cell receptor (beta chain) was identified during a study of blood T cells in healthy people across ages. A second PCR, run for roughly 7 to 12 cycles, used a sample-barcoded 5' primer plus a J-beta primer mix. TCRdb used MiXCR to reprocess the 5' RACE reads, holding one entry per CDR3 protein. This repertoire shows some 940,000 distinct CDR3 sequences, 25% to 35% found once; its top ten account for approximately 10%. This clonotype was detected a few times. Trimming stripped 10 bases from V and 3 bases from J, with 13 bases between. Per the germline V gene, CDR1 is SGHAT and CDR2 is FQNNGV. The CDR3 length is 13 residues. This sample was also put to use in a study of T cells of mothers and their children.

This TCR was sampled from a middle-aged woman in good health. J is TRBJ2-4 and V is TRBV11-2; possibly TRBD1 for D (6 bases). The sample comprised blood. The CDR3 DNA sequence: TGTGCCAACAAGGGGGTGGGCAAAAACATTCAGTACTTC. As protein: CANKGVGKNIQYF.